The 32 T cell receptor beta chains below come from one sample, sequenced in a study of CD8 T cells in ankylosing spondylitis. Study conclusions and caveats: A TCR beta motif made of roughly eight highly homologous variants seemed typical of ankylosing spondylitis blood.

TCRdb passed the 5' RACE reads through MiXCR, listing each CDR3 protein once. The data contain just under 550,000 distinct CDR3 sequences, 12% of them seen just once; the ten biggest clones take up 6.5% to 7%. Their antigen targets remain unknown. Sequencing was done on a sample of blood, either unsorted or a sorted T cell fraction (not recorded which). The receptor source for this set is a male donor with ankylosing spondylitis.

In this sample, this clonotype turned up a few times. This chain connects TRBV20-1 to TRBJ2-3, with 7 positions matching TRBD2. This CDR3 contains 17 residues. The V gene end was trimmed by 0 bases and the J gene end by 6 bases; junction bases not matched to a gene: 15. Germline V lookup: CDR1 DFQATT, CDR2 SNEGSKA (reference sequence). CDR3 loop: CSARDMFRAGLPDTQYF. The CDR3 nucleotides are TGCAGTGCTAGAGATATGTTCCGAGCGGGGCTCCCGGATACGCAGTATTTT.

This clonotype has a count of ten or more. The gene calls are TRBV12-3 or TRBV12-4 and TRBJ2-7, with 11 bases matching TRBD1. V was clipped by 3 bases and J by 6 bases; unmatched bases: 4. This CDR3 comprises 14 residues. The CDR3 spells CASSLGQGGREQYF. CDR3 in DNA: TGTGCCAGCAGTTTGGGACAGGGGGGTCGCGAGCAGTACTTC.

The chain has TRBV18 and TRBJ2-7; D remains ambiguous. The CDR3 has 14 amino acids. CDR1 is KGHSH and CDR2 is LQKENI in the germline V gene. Trimming cost V 0 bases and J 3 bases, with 9 bases left between them. The CDR3 nucleotides are TGTGCCAGCTCACCACCGGACCTACTCTACGAGCAGTACTTC. Protein product: CASSPPDLLYEQYF.

The genes are TRBV20-1 and TRBJ1-1; weak D call: TRBD1 (6 bases). CDR3 length: 15 amino acids. Germline lookup yields CDR1 DFQATT and CDR2 SNEGSKA (reference sequence). With 5 bases removed from V and 1 base from J, the gap between germline ends came to 17 bases. In DNA form, the CDR3 reads TGCAGTGCTCGCAGGGGCTGGGGGACGAACACTGAAGCTTTCTTT. Translation: CSARRGWGTNTEAFF.

This clonotype was seen ten or more times. The chain joins TRBV7-9 to TRBJ2-1; 7 bases align to TRBD1. The CDR3 covers 13 residues. Germline CDR1 is SEHNR and CDR2 is FQNEAQ (reference sequence). The trim removed 2 bases at V and 8 bases at J, leaving 3 bases unmatched. CDR3 DNA sequence: TGTGCCAGCAGCTTAACAGGGGTCGATGAGCAGTTCTTC. It encodes CASSLTGVDEQFF.

V usage is TRBV20-1 and J usage is TRBJ2-1, with D tentatively TRBD2 (7 bases). The CDR3 is 16 amino acids. Germline assignment: CDR1 DFQATT and CDR2 SNEGSKA (reference sequence). V was pared by 5 bases and J by 1 base, with 18 bases between. CDR3 in amino acids: CSAFRMGGGSYNEQFF. CDR3 in DNA: TGCAGTGCTTTTCGAATGGGAGGGGGGTCCTACAATGAGCAGTTCTTC.

The CDR3 nucleotides read TGTGCCAGCAGCTTCTCGACTAGCAGTTCCTACAATGAGCAGTTCTTC. Translating gives CASSFSTSSSYNEQFF. V usage is TRBV5-5 and J usage is TRBJ2-1; 7 bases match TRBD2. This CDR3 comprises 16 residues. CDR1 is SGHKS and CDR2 is YYEKEE in the germline V gene (reference sequence). J gave up 1 base and V 2 bases, and 6 bases lay outside the gene matches.

The gene calls are TRBV19 and TRBJ1-5, with a weak D call TRBD1 (5 bases). Trimming removed 5 bases from V and 2 bases from J, with 13 bases in between. The germline CDR1 and CDR2 sequences are LNHDA and SQIVND (reference sequence). There are 15 residues in the CDR3. The CDR3 nucleotides read TGTGCCAGTAGTGTCCTACAAGGGGGCAATCAGCCCCAGCATTTT. Translating it yields CASSVLQGGNQPQHF. Filled out from reference TRBV19 and TRBJ1-5, the complete variable domain reads DGGITQSPKYLFRKEGQNVTLSCEQNLNHDAMYWYRQDPGQGLRLIYYSQIVNDFQKGDIAEGYSVSREKKESFPLTVTSAQKNPTAFYLCASSVLQGGNQPQHFGDGTRLSIL.

This clonotype was seen a handful of times. This chain joins TRBV12-3 or TRBV12-4 and TRBJ1-2; no clear D. There are 11 residues in the CDR3. V shed 6 bases and J shed 13 bases, with 15 bases lying between them. The CDR3 nucleotides read TGTGCCAGCAGCCTAGGATGGCCCGCCACCTTC. It encodes CASSLGWPATF.

This clonotype showed up many times. The V call is TRBV7-9, the J call TRBJ2-3; possible D gene TRBD2, 6 bases. This CDR3 is 15 amino acids long. Germline V gene data show CDR1 as SEHNR and CDR2 as FQNEAQ (reference sequence). V was cut by 4 bases and J by 3 bases, with 14 bases left in between. The CDR3 reads CASSSYGGITDTQYF. The CDR3, as DNA: TGTGCCAGCAGCTCCTACGGAGGGATAACAGATACGCAGTATTTT.

This clonotype showed up many times. The chain recombines TRBV3-1 with TRBJ2-5, with D possibly being TRBD1 (6 bases). The germline CDR1 and CDR2 sequences are LGHDT and YNNKEL (reference sequence). V gave up 6 bases and J gave up 5 bases, with 16 bases separating them. This CDR3 region has 14 residues. The CDR3 nucleotides read TGTGCCAGCAGTCGGACAGTTCGAGCGGAGACCCAGTACTTC. This codes for CASSRTVRAETQYF.

The chain carries TRBV5-1 and TRBJ2-3; TRBD2 agrees at 8 bases. The CDR3 has 16 residues. CDR1 is SGHRS, CDR2 YFSETQ, per germline. V lost 3 bases, J lost 1 base, and 7 bases stayed unmatched. CDR3 amino acids: CASSSRTGGGTDTQYF. CDR3 bases: TGCGCCAGCAGCTCCCGCACGGGGGGGGGCACAGATACGCAGTATTTT.

This clonotype came up a few times. The genes are TRBV6-1 and TRBJ2-7; D ambiguous. Looked up from germline, CDR1 is MNHNS and CDR2 is SASEGT. This CDR3 contains 13 residues. Trimming removed 4 bases from V and 4 bases from J, with 11 bases in between. This chain's CDR3 is CASSVNRQYEQYV. CDR3 bases: TGTGCCAGCAGTGTAAACAGACAATACGAGCAGTACGTC.

J is TRBJ2-2 and V is TRBV18; D unclear. CDR3 length: 15 residues. Germline CDR1 KGHSH, CDR2 LQKENI. The germline V and J ends were trimmed by 3 bases and 0 bases, with 8 bases remaining between them. CDR3 sequence reads: CASSPSAPNTGELFF. CDR3 DNA sequence: TGTGCCAGCTCACCGTCCGCACCGAACACCGGGGAGCTGTTTTTT.

The chain carries TRBV12-5 and TRBJ1-4, with D hard to call. This CDR3 is 12 amino acids long. Deletions cut 5 bases from V and 10 bases from J, with 11 bases between. Germline CDR1 and CDR2: LGHNT and FRNRAP. This CDR3 reads CASGGYSGKLFF. In DNA form, the CDR3 reads TGTGCTAGTGGTGGGTACAGCGGAAAACTGTTTTTT.

This chain links TRBV19 with TRBJ2-3; D perhaps matches TRBD2 (5 bases). Germline V gives CDR1 LNHDA, CDR2 SQIVND (reference sequence). Trimming took off 4 bases at V and 5 bases at J, with 16 bases between the two ends. The CDR3 loop spans 15 amino acids. CDR3 amino acids: CASSNSPTGIDTQYF. CDR3 nucleotides: TGTGCCAGTAGTAATTCACCGACGGGAATAGATACGCAGTATTTT.

The CDR3, as DNA: TGTGCCAGCAGCTTGGGGGACAGCTTATATGGCTACACCTTC. It is translated as CASSLGDSLYGYTF. The chain is built from TRBV5-6 and TRBJ1-2; 7 bases line up with TRBD1. V trimming: 0 bases; J trimming: 5 bases; junction bases outside the gene matches: 4. This CDR3 is 14 amino acids long. Germline V lookup: CDR1 SGHDT, CDR2 YYEEEE.

This clonotype was observed a few times. The V gene is TRBV9, the J gene TRBJ1-3, with no clear D. CDR3 length: 15 amino acids. Trimming stripped 0 bases from V and 2 bases from J, with 9 bases between. The germline CDR1 and CDR2 sequences are SGDLS and YYNGEE. CDR3 sequence (DNA): TGTGCCAGCAGCGTAGAATCGGTGACTGGAAACACCATATATTTT. Translated: CASSVESVTGNTIYF.

Remarks on this clonotype: The junction and the germline gene differ at one end; a read error may be behind it. The J gene is TRBJ1-5, the V gene TRBV5-6, with D perhaps TRBD1 (5 bases). Germline-derived CDR1 and CDR2 are SGHDT and YYEEEE. This CDR3 has 12 amino acids. The DNA of the CDR3 is TGTGCCAGCAGCATTGCCCAGGGCCAGCCAAATTTT. This codes for CASSIAQGQPNF.

This clonotype was seen repeatedly, ten times or more. The chain recombines TRBV5-1 with TRBJ2-1; 14 bases line up with TRBD2. The junction had 1 base not matched to a gene; V was cut back by 0 bases and J by 2 bases. The CDR3 extends over 17 amino acids. The germline gives CDR1 SGHRS, CDR2 YFSETQ. CDR3 nucleotide sequence: TGCGCCAGCAGCTTGGGACTAGCGGGAGGGACCTACAATGAGCAGTTCTTC. Translated: CASSLGLAGGTYNEQFF.

The chain has TRBV6-1 and TRBJ1-1, with no clear D. The V gene lost 6 bases and the J gene lost 1 base, with 15 bases spanning the gap. CDR1 and CDR2 (germline): MNHNS, SASEGT. The CDR3 runs to 15 residues. The CDR3 nucleotides read TGTGCCAGCAGCCTCCAGAGTGCAGGGAACACTGAAGCTTTCTTT. Translated, it gives CASSLQSAGNTEAFF.

The genes are TRBV29-1 and TRBJ1-1; possible D gene TRBD1, 5 bases. This CDR3 comprises 13 residues. Trimming cost V 4 bases and J 4 bases, with 13 bases left between them. The germline CDR1 and CDR2 sequences are SQVTM and ANQGSEA. In nucleotides, the CDR3 is TGCAGCGTTGCTGCGGGGGTTCGCACTGAAGCTTTCTTT. Translating gives CSVAAGVRTEAFF.

This clonotype turned up a few times. This chain connects TRBV5-1 to TRBJ2-5; perhaps TRBD1 as D (6 bases). V lost 1 base and J 9 bases, leaving 16 bases between the germline ends. This CDR3 is built from 14 residues. CDR1 and CDR2 from the germline V gene are SGHRS and YFSETQ. This CDR3 is CASSLPLEAGAQYF. For the CDR3, the DNA is TGCGCCAGCAGCTTGCCCTTAGAAGCAGGGGCCCAGTACTTC.

This clonotype was counted only a few times. The chain recombines TRBV7-9 with TRBJ2-7, with 9 positions matching TRBD1. The germline gives CDR1 SEHNR, CDR2 FQNEAQ (reference sequence). V lost 5 bases and J lost 6; bases outside the gene matches: 5. CDR3 length: 13 residues. In DNA form, the CDR3 reads TGTGCCAGCAGCCGGACAGGGGAGCTCGAGCAGTACGTC. Translating gives CASSRTGELEQYV.

This clonotype was counted at least ten times. J is TRBJ1-1 and V is TRBV7-8; TRBD1 might be the D (5 bases). CDR1 and CDR2 from the germline V gene are SGHVS and FQNEAQ. V was clipped by 5 bases and J by 0 bases, with 10 bases between them. This CDR3 is 14 amino acids long. The CDR3 DNA sequence: TGTGCCAGCAGCCGACAGCTATTGAACACTGAAGCTTTCTTT. Translated: CASSRQLLNTEAFF.

This rearrangement joins TRBV14 to TRBJ2-5; TRBD1 matches at 9 bases. This CDR3 comprises 16 residues. Trimming at V came to 5 bases and at J to 5 bases, leaving 12 bases not matched to a gene. Germline loops: CDR1 SGHDN, CDR2 FVKESK. This CDR3 reads CASSVSGTGFPETQYF. The CDR3 nucleotides read TGTGCCAGCAGCGTCTCCGGGACAGGGTTTCCGGAGACCCAGTACTTC.

The chain has TRBV20-1 and TRBJ2-1; 8 nucleotides match TRBD1. The CDR3 extends over 13 amino acids. Germline V gene sequence: CDR1 DFQATT, CDR2 SNEGSKA (reference sequence). After removal of 6 bases from V and 7 bases from J, the junction contained 8 bases not matched to a gene. This CDR3 is CSAGTGWENEQFF. In DNA, the CDR3 is TGCAGTGCGGGGACAGGTTGGGAAAATGAGCAGTTCTTC.

The chain couples TRBV2 to TRBJ2-2, with a tentative D call TRBD1 (6 bases). CDR1 is SNHLY, CDR2 FYNNEI, per germline. The CDR3 covers 15 residues. Deletions cut 7 bases from V and 5 bases from J, with 17 bases between. Here the CDR3 reads CASTTGTSGTGELFF. CDR3 DNA sequence: TGTGCCAGCACTACCGGGACATCGGGAACCGGGGAGCTGTTTTTT.

In its sample, this clonotype was seen a few times. This chain links TRBV5-1 with TRBJ2-1, with 9 bases that match TRBD2. This CDR3 contains 16 residues. Germline trimming cut 0 bases from V and 4 bases from J; bases unmatched to any gene: 5. CDR1 SGHRS and CDR2 YFSETQ come from the germline V gene. CDR3 DNA: TGCGCCAGCAGCTTGGTTATAGCGGGAGTTTACAATGAGCAGTTCTTC. This encodes CASSLVIAGVYNEQFF.

This clonotype was counted ten times or more. The chain uses TRBV5-6 and TRBJ2-1; TRBD2 might be the D (5 bases). Trimming stripped 1 base from V and 9 bases from J, with 14 bases between. Germline CDR1 reads SGHDT; CDR2 reads YYEEEE. The CDR3 covers 14 residues. The CDR3 loop is CASSLPGQRGEQFF. Here the CDR3 DNA reads TGTGCCAGCAGCTTGCCCGGGCAACGGGGTGAGCAGTTCTTC.

The V call is TRBV7-8, the J call TRBJ2-3; 10 nucleotides line up with TRBD2. This CDR3 is 16 amino acids long. V gave up 2 bases and J gave up 4 bases; unmatched junction bases: 6. Germline V CDR1 and CDR2: SGHVS, FQNEAQ. CDR3 in amino acids: CASSLSGRAIADTQYF. The DNA for the CDR3 is TGTGCCAGCAGCTTAAGCGGGAGGGCCATCGCAGATACGCAGTATTTT.

This chain joins TRBV7-2 and TRBJ1-5; D might be TRBD1 (6 bases). The CDR3 length is 13 residues. The V gene's germline CDR1 is SGHTA and CDR2 FQGNSA. The DNA for the CDR3 is TGTGCGAGCGGAACAGGGTGGGGTCAGCCCCAGCATTTT. It codes for CASGTGWGQPQHF.